This T cell receptor beta chain was retrieved from a study of regulatory T cells in long-lasting Graves disease. V gave up 4 bases and J gave up 0 bases, with 17 bases separating them. Germline values: CDR1 SGHNT, CDR2 YYREEE (reference sequence). This CDR3 has 16 residues. Arm-PCR of CDR3 regions with iRepertoire HTBI primers generated TCR beta libraries. TCRdb reprocessed the multiplex PCR reads via MiXCR and lists one record per CDR3 protein. The profile shows 350,000 to 500,000 distinct CDR3 sequences, about 15% of them singletons. Documented time point: newly diagnosed GD, antithyroid drugs for less than 3 months. Extracted PBMC RNA gave rise to the TCR library. The same sample was also studied in work on T cells in Graves' hyperthyroidism and ophthalmopathy.

This clonotype was obtained from a young woman with Graves disease. J is TRBJ2-7 and V is TRBV5-4; the D gene is possibly TRBD2 (6 bases). The starting material was peripheral blood mononuclear cells (PBMCs), obtained at new diagnosis, from a patient treated with antithyroid drugs. Here the CDR3 DNA reads TGTGCCAGCAGCCCCGCGGGGCCTCTTCTCTCCTACGAGCAGTACTTC. Its protein is CASSPAGPLLSYEQYF. The full variable domain, with the rest looked up from reference TRBV5-4 and TRBJ2-7, is ETGVTQSPTHLIKTRGQQVTLRCSSQSGHNTVSWYQQALGQGPQFIFQYYREEENGRGNFPPRFSGLQFPNYSSELNVNALELDDSALYLCASSPAGPLLSYEQYFGPGTRLTVT.